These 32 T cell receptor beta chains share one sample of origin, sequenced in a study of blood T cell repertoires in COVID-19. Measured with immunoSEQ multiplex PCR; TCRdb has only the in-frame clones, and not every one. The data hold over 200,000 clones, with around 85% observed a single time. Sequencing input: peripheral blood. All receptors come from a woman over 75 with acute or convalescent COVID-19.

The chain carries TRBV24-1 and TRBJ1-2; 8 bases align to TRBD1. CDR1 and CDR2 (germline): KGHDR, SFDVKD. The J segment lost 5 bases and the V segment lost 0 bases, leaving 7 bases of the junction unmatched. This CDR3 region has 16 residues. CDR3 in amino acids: CATSDLPGQGEYGYTF. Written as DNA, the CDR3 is TGTGCCACCAGTGATTTGCCCGGACAGGGTGAATATGGCTACACCTTC.

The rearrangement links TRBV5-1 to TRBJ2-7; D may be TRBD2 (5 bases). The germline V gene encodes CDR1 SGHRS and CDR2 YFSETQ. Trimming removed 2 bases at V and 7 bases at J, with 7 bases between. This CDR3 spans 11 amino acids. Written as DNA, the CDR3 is TGCGCCAGCAGCTTAGAGGGAGAGCAGTACTTC. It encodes CASSLEGEQYF.

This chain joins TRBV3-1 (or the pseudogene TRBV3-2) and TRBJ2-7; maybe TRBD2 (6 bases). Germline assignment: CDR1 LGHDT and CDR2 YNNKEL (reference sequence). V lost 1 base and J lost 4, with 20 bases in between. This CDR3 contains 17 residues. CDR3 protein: CASSQGPLPAGSYEQYF. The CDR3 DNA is TGTGCCAGCAGCCAAGGACCCCTCCCGGCGGGGTCGTACGAGCAGTACTTC.

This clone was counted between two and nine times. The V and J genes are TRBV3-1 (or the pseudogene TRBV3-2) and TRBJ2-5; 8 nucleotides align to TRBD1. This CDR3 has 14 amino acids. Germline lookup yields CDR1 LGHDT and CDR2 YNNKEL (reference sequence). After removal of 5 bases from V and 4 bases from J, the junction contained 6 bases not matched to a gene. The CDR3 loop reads CASSVAGGGETQYF. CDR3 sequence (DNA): TGTGCCAGCAGCGTTGCAGGGGGCGGAGAGACCCAGTACTTC.

The CDR3 is CASSPPTSGSSYNEQFF. In DNA, the CDR3 is TGTGCCAGCTCACCACCGACTAGCGGGAGCTCCTACAATGAGCAGTTCTTC. The rearrangement links TRBV18 to TRBJ2-1, with 12 nucleotides matching TRBD2. V lost 0 bases and J lost 0; bases outside the gene matches: 0. The CDR3 is 17 residues long. The V gene's germline CDR1 is KGHSH and CDR2 LQKENI. The variable domain in full, with the rest retrieved from reference TRBV18 and TRBJ2-1, is NAGVMQNPRHLVRRRGQEARLRCSPMKGHSHVYWYRQLPEEGLKFMVYLQKENIIDESGMPKERFSAEFPKEGPSILRIQQVVRGDSAAYFCASSPPTSGSSYNEQFFGPGTRLTVL.

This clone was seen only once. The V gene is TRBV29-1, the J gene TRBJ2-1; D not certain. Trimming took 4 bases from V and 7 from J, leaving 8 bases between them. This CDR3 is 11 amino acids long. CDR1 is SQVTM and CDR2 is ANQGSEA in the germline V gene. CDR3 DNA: TGCAGCGTTGGAGGTGCTAATGAGCAGTTCTTC. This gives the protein CSVGGANEQFF.

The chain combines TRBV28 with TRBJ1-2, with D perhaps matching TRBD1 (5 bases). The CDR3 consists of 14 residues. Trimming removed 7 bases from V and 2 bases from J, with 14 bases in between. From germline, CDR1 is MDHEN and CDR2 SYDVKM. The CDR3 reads CASTGSPLNYGYTF. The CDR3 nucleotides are TGTGCCAGCACAGGGTCTCCGTTAAACTATGGCTACACCTTC.

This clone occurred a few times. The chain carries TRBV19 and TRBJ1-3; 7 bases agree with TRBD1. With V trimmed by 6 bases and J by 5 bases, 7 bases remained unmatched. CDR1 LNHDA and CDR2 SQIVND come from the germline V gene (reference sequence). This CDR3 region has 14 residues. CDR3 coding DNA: TGTGCCAGTAGCAGAGACAGGGCGCGAAACACCATATATTTT. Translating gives CASSRDRARNTIYF.

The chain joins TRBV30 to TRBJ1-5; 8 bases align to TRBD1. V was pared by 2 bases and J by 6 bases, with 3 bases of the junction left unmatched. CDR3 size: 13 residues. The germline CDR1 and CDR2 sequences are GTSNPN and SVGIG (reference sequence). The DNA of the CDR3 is TGTGCCTGGAGTCCAGGGGGCTTTCAGCCCCAGCATTTT. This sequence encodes CAWSPGGFQPQHF. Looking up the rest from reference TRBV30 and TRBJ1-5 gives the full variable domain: SQTIHQWPATLVQPVGSPLSLECTVEGTSNPNLYWYRQAAGRGLQLLFYSVGIGQISSEVPQNLSASRPQDRQFILSSKKLLLSDSGFYLCAWSPGGFQPQHFGDGTRLSIL.

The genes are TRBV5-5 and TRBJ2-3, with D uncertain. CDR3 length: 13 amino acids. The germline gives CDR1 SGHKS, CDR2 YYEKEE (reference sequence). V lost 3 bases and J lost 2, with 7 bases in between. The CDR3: CASSYGDTDTQYF. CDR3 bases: TGTGCCAGCAGCTACGGAGACACAGATACGCAGTATTTT. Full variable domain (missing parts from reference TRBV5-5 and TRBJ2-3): DAGVTQSPTHLIKTRGQQVTLRCSPISGHKSVSWYQQVLGQGPQFIFQYYEKEERGRGNFPDRFSARQFPNYSSELNVNALLLGDSALYLCASSYGDTDTQYFGPGTRLTVL.

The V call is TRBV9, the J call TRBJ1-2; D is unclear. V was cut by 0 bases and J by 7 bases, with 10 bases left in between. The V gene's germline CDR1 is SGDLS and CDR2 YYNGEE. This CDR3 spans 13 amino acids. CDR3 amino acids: CASSVDHRGGYTF. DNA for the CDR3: TGTGCCAGCAGCGTAGACCATCGGGGTGGCTACACCTTC.

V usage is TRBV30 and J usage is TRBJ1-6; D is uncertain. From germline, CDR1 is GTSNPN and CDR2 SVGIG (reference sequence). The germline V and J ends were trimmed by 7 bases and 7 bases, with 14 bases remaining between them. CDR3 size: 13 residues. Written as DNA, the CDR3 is TGTGCCTTAAACCGAGACTTCAATTCACCCCTCCACTTT. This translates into CALNRDFNSPLHF.

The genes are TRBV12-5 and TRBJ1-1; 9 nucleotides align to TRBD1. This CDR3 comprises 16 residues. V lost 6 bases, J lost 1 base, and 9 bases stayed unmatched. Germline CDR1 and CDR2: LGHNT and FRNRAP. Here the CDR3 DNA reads TGTGCTAGTGGGAGGACAGGGGATGAGCGGAACACTGAAGCTTTCTTT. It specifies CASGRTGDERNTEAFF.

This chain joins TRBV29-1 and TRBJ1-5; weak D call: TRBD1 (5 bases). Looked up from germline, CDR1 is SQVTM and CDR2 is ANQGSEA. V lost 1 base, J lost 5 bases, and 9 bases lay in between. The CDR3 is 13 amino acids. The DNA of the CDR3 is TGCAGCGTTGAAGTGAGCAGGGATCAGCCCCAGCATTTT. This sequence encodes CSVEVSRDQPQHF.

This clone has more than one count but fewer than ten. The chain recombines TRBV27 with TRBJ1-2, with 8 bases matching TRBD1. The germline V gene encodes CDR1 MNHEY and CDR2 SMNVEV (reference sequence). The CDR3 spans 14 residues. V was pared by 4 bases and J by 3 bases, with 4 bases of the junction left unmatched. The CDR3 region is CASSSQTGDYGYTF. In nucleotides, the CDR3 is TGTGCCAGCAGTTCCCAGACAGGGGACTATGGCTACACCTTC.

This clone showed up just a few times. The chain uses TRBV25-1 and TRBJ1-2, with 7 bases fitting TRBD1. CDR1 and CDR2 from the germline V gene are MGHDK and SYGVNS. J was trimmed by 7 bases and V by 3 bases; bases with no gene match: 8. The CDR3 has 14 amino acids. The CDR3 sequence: CASSDVEGASGYTF. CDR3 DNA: TGTGCCAGCAGTGATGTTGAGGGGGCCTCTGGCTACACCTTC.

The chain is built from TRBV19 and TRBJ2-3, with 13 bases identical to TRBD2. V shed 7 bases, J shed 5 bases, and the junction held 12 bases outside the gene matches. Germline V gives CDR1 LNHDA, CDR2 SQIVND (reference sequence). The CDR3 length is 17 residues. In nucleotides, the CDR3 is TGTGCCAGTACCAATACCGGACTAGCGGGAGCAATAGATACGCAGTATTTT. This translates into CASTNTGLAGAIDTQYF. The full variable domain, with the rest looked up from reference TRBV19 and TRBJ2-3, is DGGITQSPKYLFRKEGQNVTLSCEQNLNHDAMYWYRQDPGQGLRLIYYSQIVNDFQKGDIAEGYSVSREKKESFPLTVTSAQKNPTAFYLCASTNTGLAGAIDTQYFGPGTRLTVL.

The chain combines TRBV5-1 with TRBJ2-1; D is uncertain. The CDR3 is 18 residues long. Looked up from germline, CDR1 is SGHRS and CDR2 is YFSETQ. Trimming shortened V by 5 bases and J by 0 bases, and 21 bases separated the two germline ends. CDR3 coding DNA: TGCGCCAGCAGTCGCGCCAGGCAAGGTTTCTCCTCCTACAATGAGCAGTTCTTC. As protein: CASSRARQGFSSYNEQFF. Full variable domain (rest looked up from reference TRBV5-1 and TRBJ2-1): KAGVTQTPRYLIKTRGQQVTLSCSPISGHRSVSWYQQTPGQGLQFLFEYFSETQRNKGNFPGRFSGRQFSNSRSEMNVSTLELGDSALYLCASSRARQGFSSYNEQFFGPGTRLTVL.

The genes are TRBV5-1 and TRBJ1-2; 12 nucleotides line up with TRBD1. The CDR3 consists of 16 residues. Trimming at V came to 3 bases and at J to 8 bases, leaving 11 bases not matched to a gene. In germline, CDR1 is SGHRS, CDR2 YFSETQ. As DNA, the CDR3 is TGCGCCAGCAGCTCGACGACGGGACAGGGGGCTGTGGGCTACACCTTC. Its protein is CASSSTTGQGAVGYTF.

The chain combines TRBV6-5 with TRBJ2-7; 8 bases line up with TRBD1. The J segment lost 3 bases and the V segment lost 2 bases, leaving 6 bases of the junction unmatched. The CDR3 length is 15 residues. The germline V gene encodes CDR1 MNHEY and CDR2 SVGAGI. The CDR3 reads CASSYSQGAHYEQYF. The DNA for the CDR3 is TGTGCCAGCAGTTACAGCCAGGGGGCTCACTACGAGCAGTACTTC.

The CDR3 loop reads CSASNRLAGGWGSVNEQFF. DNA for the CDR3: TGCAGTGCTAGTAATAGGCTAGCGGGAGGGTGGGGCTCGGTCAATGAGCAGTTCTTC. The rearrangement links TRBV20-1 to TRBJ2-1; 12 nucleotides agree with TRBD2. The CDR3 has 19 amino acids. Germline V gene data show CDR1 as DFQATT and CDR2 as SNEGSKA (reference sequence). After removal of 3 bases from V and 6 bases from J, the junction contained 18 bases not matched to a gene.

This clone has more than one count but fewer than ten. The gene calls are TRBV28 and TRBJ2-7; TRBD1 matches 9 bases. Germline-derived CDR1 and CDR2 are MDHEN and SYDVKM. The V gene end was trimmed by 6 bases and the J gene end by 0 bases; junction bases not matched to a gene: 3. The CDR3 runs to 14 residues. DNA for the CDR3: TGTGCCAGCAGGGTGACAGGGGGCTCCTACGAGCAGTACTTC. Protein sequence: CASRVTGGSYEQYF.

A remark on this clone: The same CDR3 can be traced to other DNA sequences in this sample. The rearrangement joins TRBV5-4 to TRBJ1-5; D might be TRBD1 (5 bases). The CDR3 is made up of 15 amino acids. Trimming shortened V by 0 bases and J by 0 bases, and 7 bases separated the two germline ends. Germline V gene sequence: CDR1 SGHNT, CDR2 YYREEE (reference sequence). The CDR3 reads CASSLGGGSNQPQHF. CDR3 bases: TGTGCCAGCAGCTTGGGGGGGGGTAGCAATCAGCCCCAGCATTTT.

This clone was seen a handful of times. The CDR3 nucleotides read TGCGCCAGCAGCTTACCTGGACTAGCGACTTCCGATACGCAGTATTTT. This encodes CASSLPGLATSDTQYF. The chain uses TRBV5-1 and TRBJ2-3, with 9 bases aligning to TRBD2. The CDR3 loop spans 16 amino acids. Per germline, CDR1 SGHRS and CDR2 YFSETQ. V shed 2 bases and J 6 bases; nucleotides not matched to a gene: 10.

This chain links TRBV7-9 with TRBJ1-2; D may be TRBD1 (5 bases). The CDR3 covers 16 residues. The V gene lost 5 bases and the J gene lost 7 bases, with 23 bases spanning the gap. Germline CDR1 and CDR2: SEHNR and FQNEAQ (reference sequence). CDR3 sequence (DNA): TGTGCCAGCAGCGACAACCTAGGGCAGGGCGTGAGTGGCTACACCTTC. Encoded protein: CASSDNLGQGVSGYTF. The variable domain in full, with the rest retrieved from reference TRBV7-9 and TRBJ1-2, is DTGVSQNPRHKITKRGQNVTFRCDPISEHNRLYWYRQTLGQGPEFLTYFQNEAQLEKSRLLSDRFSAERPKGSFSTLEIQRTEQGDSAMYLCASSDNLGQGVSGYTFGSGTRLTVV.

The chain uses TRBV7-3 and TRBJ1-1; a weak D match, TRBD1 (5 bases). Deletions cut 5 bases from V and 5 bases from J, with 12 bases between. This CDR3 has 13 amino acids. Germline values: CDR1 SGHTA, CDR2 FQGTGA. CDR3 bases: TGTGCCAGCAGCCAAGGTCAGGGTACTGAAGCTTTCTTT. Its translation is CASSQGQGTEAFF.

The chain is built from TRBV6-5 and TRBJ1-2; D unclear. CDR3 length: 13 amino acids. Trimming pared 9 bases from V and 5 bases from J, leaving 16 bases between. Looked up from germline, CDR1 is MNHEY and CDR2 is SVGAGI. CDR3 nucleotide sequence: TGTGCCAGTCGTTCCGGAGGACGTTATGGCTACACCTTC. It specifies CASRSGGRYGYTF.

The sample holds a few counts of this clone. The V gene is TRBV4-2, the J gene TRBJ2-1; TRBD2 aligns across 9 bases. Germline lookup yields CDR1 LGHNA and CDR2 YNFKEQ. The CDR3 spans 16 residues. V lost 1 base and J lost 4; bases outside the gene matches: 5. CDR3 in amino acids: CASSQGLAGSYNEQFF. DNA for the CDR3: TGTGCCAGCAGCCAAGGTCTAGCGGGGAGTTACAATGAGCAGTTCTTC.

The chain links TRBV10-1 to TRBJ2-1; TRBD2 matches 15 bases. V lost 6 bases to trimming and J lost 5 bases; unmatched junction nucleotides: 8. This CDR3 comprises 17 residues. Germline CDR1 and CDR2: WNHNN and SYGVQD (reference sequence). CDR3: CASSPGLAGGPHNEQFF. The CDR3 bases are TGCGCCAGCAGCCCGGGACTAGCGGGAGGCCCCCACAATGAGCAGTTCTTC.

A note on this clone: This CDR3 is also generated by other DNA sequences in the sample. This CDR3 is CASRRQGNTEAFF. The CDR3 nucleotides are TGTGCCAGCAGGAGGCAGGGGAACACTGAAGCTTTCTTT. The J gene is TRBJ1-1, the V gene TRBV6-5; possible D gene TRBD1, 5 bases. Trimming cost V 6 bases and J 1 base, with 9 bases left between them. This CDR3 comprises 13 residues. Germline assignment: CDR1 MNHEY and CDR2 SVGAGI.

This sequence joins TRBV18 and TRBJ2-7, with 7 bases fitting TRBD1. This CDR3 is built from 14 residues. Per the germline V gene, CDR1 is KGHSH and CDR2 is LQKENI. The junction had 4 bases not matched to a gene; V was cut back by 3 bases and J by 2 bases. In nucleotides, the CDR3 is TGTGCCAGCTCACCCGGGACAGATACCTACGAGCAGTACTTC. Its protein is CASSPGTDTYEQYF.

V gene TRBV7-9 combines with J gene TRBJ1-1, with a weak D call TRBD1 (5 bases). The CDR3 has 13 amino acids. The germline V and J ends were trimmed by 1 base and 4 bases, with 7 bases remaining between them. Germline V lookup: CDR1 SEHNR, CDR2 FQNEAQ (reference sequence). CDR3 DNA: TGTGCCAGCAGCTTAGGACAGAGCACTGAAGCTTTCTTT. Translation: CASSLGQSTEAFF.